Listed here is a single T cell receptor beta chain. This entry is derived from a study of control samples from healthy donors and cancer patients. Libraries were prepared by immunoSEQ multiplex PCR; TCRdb keeps only in-frame clonotypes and omits some of them. The table includes roughly 52,000 clones, roughly 94% detected once. V lost 6 bases, J lost 4 bases, and 5 bases stayed unmatched. The CDR3 covers 16 residues. Germline values: CDR1 MNHEY, CDR2 SMNVEV (reference sequence). Sequencing was performed on blood. The gene calls are TRBV27 and TRBJ2-1, with 14 bases aligning to TRBD2. The sequence derives from a man between 25 and 39 years old in good health. The CDR3 protein is CASSRLAGGQYNEQFF. The CDR3 DNA sequence: TGTGCCAGCAGCAGACTAGCGGGAGGGCAATACAATGAGCAGTTCTTC.